These 9 T cell receptor beta chains originate from one sample sequenced in a study of tumor-infiltrating lymphocytes in primary liver carcinoma. Co-extraction yielded RNA and DNA from 20-30 mg of unsorted bulk tissue. cDNA specific to TCR beta was made from around 470 ng of total RNA, with a constant-region primer employed for priming. Researchers made the TCR beta libraries by running three nested multiplex PCR rounds with slightly modified ARM-PCR. A C-beta reverse primer and TRBV1-TRBV30 forward primers served in each of the first two PCR rounds, at approximately 10 cycles apiece. TCRdb re-analysed the multiplex PCR reads in MiXCR, keeping a single row per CDR3 protein. The table lists tens of thousands of distinct CDR3 sequences, over 75% of them singletons. What was sequenced was liver tumor tissue from sampling region 5. Specified subset: tumor region T5, tumor centre. Source of these receptors: a man aged 40-49 years with primary liver carcinoma and hepatitis B virus infection.

With regard to this clonotype: A junction end diverges from the germline sequence, so it may reflect a read error. The chain employs TRBV11-2 and TRBJ2-1, with TRBD2 identical over 11 bases. Germline V lookup: CDR1 SGHAT, CDR2 FQNNGV. The CDR3 sequence is 14 residues long. The DNA of the CDR3 is TGTGCCAGAAGCTTAGATACTAGCGGGAGTCCTCTGTTCTTC. It translates to CARSLDTSGSPLFF.

The rearrangement joins TRBV11-2 to TRBJ2-5, with 7 bases aligning to TRBD2. This CDR3 region has 17 residues. CDR1 SGHAT and CDR2 FQNNGV come from the germline V gene. The CDR3 here is CASCLRLAGDSSETQYF. Here the CDR3 DNA reads TGTGCTAGCTGCTTAAGACTAGCTGGTGACTCGAGCGAGACCCAGTACTTC.

About this clonotype itself: The junction does not match germline at one end; this may be a read error. The chain carries TRBV11-2 and TRBJ2-7; D unclear. CDR1 and CDR2 from the germline V gene are SGHAT and FQNNGV. This CDR3 comprises 11 residues. This CDR3 is CARSLSYKQYF. The CDR3 DNA reads TGTGCCCGCAGCTTATCCTACAAGCAGTACTTT.

About this clonotype itself: At one end the junction does not follow the germline gene, possibly because of a read error. V and J are TRBV29-1 and TRBJ2-3; no clear D. The CDR3 contains 16 residues. Germline CDR1 is SQVTM and CDR2 is ANQGSEA. CDR3 DNA sequence: TGCAGTGTCGCAGGAGTGGACGGACGTAGCACAGATACGCATTATTTT. Its translation is CSVAGVDGRSTDTHYF.

With respect to this clonotype: In this CDR3 the conserved last residue, phenylalanine or tryptophan, is missing, so a read error is likely. The chain carries TRBV11-1 and TRBJ2-3, with a weak D call TRBD2 (6 bases). This CDR3 contains 19 residues. The V gene's germline CDR1 is SGHAT and CDR2 FQDESV (reference sequence). CDR3 coding DNA: TGTGCCAGCAGTTCTGGGGGAGGCTCTGTTGGAGCCCGCGCAGACACGCAGTATTAT. It codes for CASSSGGGSVGARADTQYY.

Note on this clonotype: Germline is not matched at one junction end, which may reflect a read error. This chain uses TRBV29-1 with TRBJ2-7, with 8 bases matching TRBD2. This CDR3 contains 15 residues. The germline gives CDR1 SQVTM, CDR2 ANQGSEA. The CDR3 loop is CSVKDPGGSSYERYF. In nucleotides, the CDR3 is TGCAGCGTTAAAGACCCGGGAGGGAGCTCCTACGAGCGGTACTTC.

To note about this clonotype: The germline gene is not matched at one end of the junction; a read error may be the cause. The gene calls are TRBV12-3 or TRBV12-4 and TRBJ2-2; D uncertain. The CDR3 extends over 15 amino acids. The CDR3 loop reads CSSSWANRNTGELFF. In DNA, the CDR3 is TGTTCCAGCAGTTGGGCTAACAGGAACACCGGGGAGCTGTTTTTT.

Remarks on this clonotype: The conserved phenylalanine or tryptophan is not found at the CDR3 terminus, so this likely reflects a read error. The rearrangement joins TRBV11-2 to TRBJ1-5; D is possibly TRBD1 (6 bases). The DNA matches TRBJ2-3 better at its end, which makes the J call doubtful. CDR1 and CDR2 (germline): SGHAT, FQNNGV. There are 17 residues in the CDR3. The CDR3 bases are TGTGTCAGCAGCTTAGTAGGGGTAACAGGGAGCAATCAGCCCCAGTATTGT. It yields the protein CVSSLVGVTGSNQPQYC.

Remarks on this clonotype: Given the absence of the conserved phenylalanine or tryptophan at the CDR3 end, a read error is likely. The chain couples TRBV11-2 to TRBJ2-1; 11 nucleotides match TRBD2. From germline, CDR1 is SGHAT and CDR2 FQNNGV. This CDR3 contains 14 residues. The CDR3 DNA follows: TGTACCAGCAGCCAGACTAGCGGGACGGGTGAGCAGTTCTTG. It specifies CTSSQTSGTGEQFL.